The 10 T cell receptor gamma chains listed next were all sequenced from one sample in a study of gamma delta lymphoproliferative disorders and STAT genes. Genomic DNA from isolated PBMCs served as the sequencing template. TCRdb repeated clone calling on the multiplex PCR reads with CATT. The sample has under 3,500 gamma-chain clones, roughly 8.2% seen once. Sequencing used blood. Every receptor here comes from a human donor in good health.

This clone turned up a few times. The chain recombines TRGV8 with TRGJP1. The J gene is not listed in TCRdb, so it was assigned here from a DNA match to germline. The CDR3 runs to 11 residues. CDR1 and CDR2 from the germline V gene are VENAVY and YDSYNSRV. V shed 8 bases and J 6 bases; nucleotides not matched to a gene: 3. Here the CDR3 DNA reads TGTGCCACCTTAGCTGGTTGGTTCAAGATATTT. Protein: CATLAGWFKIF.

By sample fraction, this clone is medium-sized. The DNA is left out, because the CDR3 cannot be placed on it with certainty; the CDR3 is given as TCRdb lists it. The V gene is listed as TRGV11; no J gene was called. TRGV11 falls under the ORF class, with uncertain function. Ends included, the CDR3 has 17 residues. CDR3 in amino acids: CTTVPAGLGTGYYKKLF.

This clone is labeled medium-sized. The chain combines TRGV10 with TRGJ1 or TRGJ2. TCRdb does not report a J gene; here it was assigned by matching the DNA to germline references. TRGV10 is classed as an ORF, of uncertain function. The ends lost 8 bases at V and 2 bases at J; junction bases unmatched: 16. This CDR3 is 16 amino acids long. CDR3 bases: TGTGCTGCGTGGGTTATTTGGGGTGTTTATTATTATAAGAAACTCTTT. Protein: CAAWVIWGVYYYKKLF.

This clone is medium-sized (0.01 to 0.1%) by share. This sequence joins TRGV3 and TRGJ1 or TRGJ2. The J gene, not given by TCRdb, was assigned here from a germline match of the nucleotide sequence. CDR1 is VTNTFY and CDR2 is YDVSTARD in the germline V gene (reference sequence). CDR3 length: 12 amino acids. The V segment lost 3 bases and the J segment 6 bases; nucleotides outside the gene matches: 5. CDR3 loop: CATWDFSYKKLF. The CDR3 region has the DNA TGTGCCACCTGGGACTTTAGTTATAAGAAACTCTTT.

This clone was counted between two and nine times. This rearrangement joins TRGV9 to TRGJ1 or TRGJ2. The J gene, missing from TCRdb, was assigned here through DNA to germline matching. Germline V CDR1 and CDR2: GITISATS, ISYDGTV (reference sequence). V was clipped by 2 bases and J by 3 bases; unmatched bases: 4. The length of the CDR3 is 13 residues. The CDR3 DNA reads TGTGCCTTGTGGGAGGGATTTTATTATAAGAAACTCTTT. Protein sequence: CALWEGFYYKKLF.

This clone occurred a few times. The DNA of the CDR3 is TGTGCCTTGTGGGAGCCTACCCCCGGTGAGTTGGGCAAAAAAATCAAGGTATTT. It codes for CALWEPTPGELGKKIKVF. The chain couples TRGV9 to TRGJP. The J gene was not available in TCRdb and was assigned here by matching the DNA to germline segments. CDR1 and CDR2 from the germline V gene are GITISATS and ISYDGTV (reference sequence). CDR3 length: 18 amino acids. Trimming cost V 3 bases and J 7 bases; bases outside gene matches: 12.

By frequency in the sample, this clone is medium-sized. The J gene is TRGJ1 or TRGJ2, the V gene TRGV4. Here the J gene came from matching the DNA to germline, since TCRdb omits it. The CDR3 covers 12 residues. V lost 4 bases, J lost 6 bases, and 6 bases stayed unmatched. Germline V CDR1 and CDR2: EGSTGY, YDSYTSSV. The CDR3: CATWEGFYKKLF. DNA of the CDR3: TGTGCCACCTGGGAGGGGTTTTATAAGAAACTCTTT.

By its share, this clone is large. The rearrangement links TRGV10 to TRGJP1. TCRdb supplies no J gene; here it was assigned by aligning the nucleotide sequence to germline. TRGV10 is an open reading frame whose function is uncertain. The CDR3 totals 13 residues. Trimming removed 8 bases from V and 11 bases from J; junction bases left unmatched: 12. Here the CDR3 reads CAAWVPLTWFKIF. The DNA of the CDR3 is TGTGCTGCGTGGGTGCCCTTGACATGGTTCAAGATATTT.

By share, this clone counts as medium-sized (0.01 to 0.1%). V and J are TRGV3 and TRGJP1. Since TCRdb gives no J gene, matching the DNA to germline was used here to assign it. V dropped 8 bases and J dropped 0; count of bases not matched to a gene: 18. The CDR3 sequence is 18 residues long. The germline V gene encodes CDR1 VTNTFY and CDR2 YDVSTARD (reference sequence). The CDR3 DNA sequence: TGTGCCACCTCCGGGGGAAACCGTACCTATACCACTGGTTGGTTCAAGATATTT. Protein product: CATSGGNRTYTTGWFKIF.

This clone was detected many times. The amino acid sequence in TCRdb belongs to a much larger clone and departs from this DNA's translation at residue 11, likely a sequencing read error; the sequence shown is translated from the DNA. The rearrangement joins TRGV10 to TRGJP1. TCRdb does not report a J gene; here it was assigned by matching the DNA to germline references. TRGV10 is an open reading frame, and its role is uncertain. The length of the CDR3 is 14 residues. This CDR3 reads CAAWDLPTGWLKIF. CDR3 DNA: TGTGCTGCGTGGGACCTCCCCACTGGTTGGCTCAAGATATTT.